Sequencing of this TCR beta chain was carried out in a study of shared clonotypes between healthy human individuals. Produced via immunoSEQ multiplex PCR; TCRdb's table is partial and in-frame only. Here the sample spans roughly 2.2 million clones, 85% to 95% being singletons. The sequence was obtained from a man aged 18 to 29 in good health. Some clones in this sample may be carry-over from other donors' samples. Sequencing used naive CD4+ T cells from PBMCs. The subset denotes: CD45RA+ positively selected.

This CDR3 is CASSEAWAAGPSQPQHF. The CDR3 region has the DNA TGTGCCAGCAGTGAAGCGTGGGCGGCAGGGCCGAGTCAGCCCCAGCATTTT. The rearrangement links TRBV6-1 to TRBJ1-5, with a possible D match to TRBD1 (5 bases). CDR3 length: 17 amino acids. Germline V CDR1 and CDR2: MNHNS, SASEGT. V was shortened by 0 bases and J by 6 bases, with 18 bases between the two germline ends.